This entry lists 26 T cell receptor beta chains sequenced from one sample in a study of blood T cell repertoires in COVID-19. Some clones are missing from TCRdb's copy, which holds only in-frame ones; the method was immunoSEQ multiplex PCR. The sample carries 100,000 to 140,000 clones, about 80% recorded once. The sample comprised peripheral blood. These receptors were obtained from a man in his 70s with acute or convalescent COVID-19.

V gene TRBV3-1 (or the pseudogene TRBV3-2) combines with J gene TRBJ1-2, with TRBD1 as a possible D gene (5 bases). V was clipped by 0 bases and J by 2 bases, with 10 bases between them. This CDR3 is 15 amino acids long. Germline assignment: CDR1 LGHDT and CDR2 YNNKEL (reference sequence). The CDR3 bases are TGTGCCAGCAGCCAAGATACCCAGGGCAACTATGGCTACACCTTC. It yields the protein CASSQDTQGNYGYTF.

J is TRBJ1-1 and V is TRBV25-1; 9 nucleotides line up with TRBD1. With 6 bases clipped from V and 6 bases from J, the junction kept 5 bases outside the gene matches. The CDR3 contains 13 residues. Germline loops: CDR1 MGHDK, CDR2 SYGVNS. DNA of the CDR3: TGTGCCAGCAGAAAACAGGGGGCGGCTGAAGCTTTCTTT. This translates into CASRKQGAAEAFF.

The rearrangement joins TRBV6-5 to TRBJ1-2; D call uncertain. Germline-derived CDR1 and CDR2 are MNHEY and SVGAGI. The ends were cut back, 6 bases at V and 2 bases at J, with 13 bases in the middle. CDR3 size: 14 residues. CDR3 sequence reads: CASSSRTGNYGYTF. The CDR3 DNA reads TGTGCCAGCAGCTCAAGGACGGGGAACTATGGCTACACCTTC.

This chain links TRBV25-1 with TRBJ2-5; D may be TRBD2 (5 bases). With 6 bases removed from V and 5 bases from J, the gap between germline ends came to 13 bases. Per germline, CDR1 MGHDK and CDR2 SYGVNS. This CDR3 region has 13 residues. CDR3 loop: CASSPDWVETQYF. DNA of the CDR3: TGTGCCAGCAGCCCGGACTGGGTGGAGACCCAGTACTTC.

V usage is TRBV5-4 and J usage is TRBJ1-6, with 9 positions matching TRBD1. Trimming cost V 1 base and J 7 bases; bases outside gene matches: 6. Germline V CDR1 and CDR2: SGHNT, YYREEE (reference sequence). CDR3 length: 16 amino acids. CDR3 DNA: TGTGCCAGCAGCTTGCCACCGGGACAGGGCAATTCACCCCTCCACTTT. This encodes CASSLPPGQGNSPLHF.

This chain links TRBV2 with TRBJ2-2, with D possibly being TRBD2 (6 bases). V was cut by 7 bases and J by 7 bases, with 10 bases left in between. Germline assignment: CDR1 SNHLY and CDR2 FYNNEI. There are 12 residues in the CDR3. CDR3 in amino acids: CASKIGGGELFF. CDR3 nucleotide sequence: TGTGCCAGCAAGATCGGGGGCGGGGAGCTGTTTTTT.

This chain links TRBV10-3 with TRBJ1-1; D may be TRBD1 (6 bases). Germline CDR1 and CDR2: ENHRY and SYGVKD. Trimming pared 2 bases from V and 4 bases from J, leaving 11 bases between. This CDR3 spans 14 amino acids. DNA of the CDR3: TGTGCCATCAGTGAGAACAGGGCGGCCACTGAAGCTTTCTTT. This codes for CAISENRAATEAFF.

This chain uses TRBV5-1 with TRBJ2-2; TRBD2 aligns across 11 bases. Germline values: CDR1 SGHRS, CDR2 YFSETQ. The V and J ends lost 0 bases and 4 bases, in that order; junction bases with no gene match: 5. This CDR3 contains 17 residues. The CDR3 coding sequence is TGCGCCAGCAGCTTGGGACTAGCGGGGAGCAGCACCGGGGAGCTGTTTTTT. This translates into CASSLGLAGSSTGELFF. Full variable domain (rest looked up from reference TRBV5-1 and TRBJ2-2): KAGVTQTPRYLIKTRGQQVTLSCSPISGHRSVSWYQQTPGQGLQFLFEYFSETQRNKGNFPGRFSGRQFSNSRSEMNVSTLELGDSALYLCASSLGLAGSSTGELFFGEGSRLTVL.

The CDR3 nucleotides read TGTGCCAGCAGTTCCCAGATCCGTACGAATTCTAACTATGGCTACACCTTC. Protein product: CASSSQIRTNSNYGYTF. The chain links TRBV2 to TRBJ1-2; D is undetermined. This CDR3 spans 17 amino acids. The ends were cut back, 5 bases at V and 0 bases at J, with 19 bases in the middle. Germline CDR1 reads SNHLY; CDR2 reads FYNNEI. The variable domain in full, with the rest retrieved from reference TRBV2 and TRBJ1-2, is EPEVTQTPSHQVTQMGQEVILRCVPISNHLYFYWYRQILGQKVEFLVSFYNNEISEKSEIFDDQFSVERPDGSNFTLKIRSTKLEDSAMYFCASSSQIRTNSNYGYTFGSGTRLTVV.

V gene TRBV9 combines with J gene TRBJ1-1, with a tentative D call TRBD1 (5 bases). Germline CDR1 and CDR2: SGDLS and YYNGEE. This CDR3 is 16 amino acids long. V was trimmed by 0 bases and J by 4 bases, leaving 16 bases between them. The CDR3, as DNA: TGTGCCAGCAGCGTAGGAGGACGCAGGGCTAGCACTGAAGCTTTCTTT. Its protein product is CASSVGGRRASTEAFF.

The CDR3 here is CASSAGTRIGELFF. DNA for the CDR3: TGTGCCAGCAGTGCCGGGACACGGATCGGGGAGCTGTTTTTT. The chain links TRBV25-1 to TRBJ2-2; D possibly corresponds to TRBD1 (6 bases). Germline V lookup: CDR1 MGHDK, CDR2 SYGVNS. This CDR3 spans 14 amino acids. With 4 bases removed from V and 7 bases from J, the gap between germline ends came to 13 bases.

The chain carries TRBV6-5 and TRBJ2-2; 8 bases match TRBD2. With 7 bases clipped from V and 3 bases from J, the junction kept 7 bases outside the gene matches. Germline assignment: CDR1 MNHEY and CDR2 SVGAGI. The CDR3 consists of 15 residues. This CDR3 reads CASTISGGYTGELFF. In nucleotides, the CDR3 is TGTGCCAGCACCATAAGCGGGGGATACACCGGGGAGCTGTTTTTT.

This clone was seen a few times. V gene TRBV3-1 (or the pseudogene TRBV3-2) combines with J gene TRBJ1-1; weak D call: TRBD1 (6 bases). The germline V gene encodes CDR1 LGHDT and CDR2 YNNKEL (reference sequence). The CDR3 covers 17 residues. Trimming took 2 bases from V and 3 from J, leaving 19 bases between them. The CDR3 nucleotides are TGTGCCAGCAGCCAACTAAGGCGCGGTCAGGGGTACACTGAAGCTTTCTTT. Protein sequence: CASSQLRRGQGYTEAFF.

The chain recombines TRBV16 with TRBJ1-1; 9 bases are shared with TRBD1. Germline trimming cut 3 bases from V and 1 base from J; bases unmatched to any gene: 9. The V gene's germline CDR1 is KGHSY and CDR2 FQNENV. The length of the CDR3 is 17 residues. CDR3: CASSHSTGTGRNTEAFF. The CDR3 DNA is TGTGCCAGCAGCCACTCGACCGGGACAGGGAGGAACACTGAAGCTTTCTTT.

This chain connects TRBV9 to TRBJ1-1, with 8 bases identical to TRBD1. J lost 11 bases, V lost 4 bases, and 10 bases had no gene match. The germline V gene has CDR1 SGDLS and CDR2 YYNGEE. There are 13 residues in the CDR3. CDR3 protein: CASSLTGTGLAFF. The CDR3 DNA sequence: TGTGCCAGCAGCTTAACCGGGACAGGTCTGGCTTTCTTT. Full variable domain (rest looked up from reference TRBV9 and TRBJ1-1): DSGVTQTPKHLITATGQRVTLRCSPRSGDLSVYWYQQSLDQGLQFLIQYYNGEERAKGNILERFSAQQFPDLHSELNLSSLELGDSALYFCASSLTGTGLAFFGQGTRLTVV.

The V call is TRBV20-1, the J call TRBJ2-5; TRBD2 matches 8 bases. The CDR3 is made up of 13 amino acids. J was trimmed by 7 bases and V by 3 bases; bases with no gene match: 7. CDR1 is DFQATT, CDR2 SNEGSKA, per germline (reference sequence). CDR3 sequence: CSASHSGGATQYF. DNA for the CDR3: TGCAGTGCTAGTCACTCCGGGGGGGCGACCCAGTACTTC.

The chain couples TRBV19 to TRBJ2-3, with TRBD2 identical over 9 bases. The V and J ends lost 1 base and 7 bases, in that order; junction bases with no gene match: 9. The CDR3 spans 16 residues. Germline V lookup: CDR1 LNHDA, CDR2 SQIVND (reference sequence). The DNA of the CDR3 is TGTGCCAGTAGTATAGGTACCGGGACTAGCAGCAATACGCAGTATTTT. This sequence encodes CASSIGTGTSSNTQYF.

V and J are TRBV2 and TRBJ1-2, with D unresolved. From germline, CDR1 is SNHLY and CDR2 FYNNEI. The CDR3 length is 13 residues. V was trimmed by 9 bases and J by 2 bases, leaving 13 bases between them. CDR3: CASPGRRNYGYTF. Written as DNA, the CDR3 is TGTGCCAGTCCGGGGAGGCGAAACTATGGCTACACCTTC.

This chain joins TRBV2 and TRBJ2-1, with 13 bases identical to TRBD2. Germline assignment: CDR1 SNHLY and CDR2 FYNNEI. V was pared by 6 bases and J by 6 bases, with 5 bases of the junction left unmatched. This CDR3 contains 15 residues. In DNA, the CDR3 is TGTGCCAGCAGGACCGGGACTAGCGGGGCCAATGAGCAGTTCTTC. This gives the protein CASRTGTSGANEQFF.

V gene TRBV18 combines with J gene TRBJ2-1; TRBD2 might be the D (5 bases). The CDR3 totals 11 residues. V gave up 6 bases and J gave up 10 bases, with 10 bases separating them. Germline V gene sequence: CDR1 KGHSH, CDR2 LQKENI. The CDR3: CASSYGKEQFF. As DNA, the CDR3 is TGTGCCAGCTCTTACGGGAAAGAGCAGTTCTTC. The whole variable domain, remainder taken from reference TRBV18 and TRBJ2-1, is NAGVMQNPRHLVRRRGQEARLRCSPMKGHSHVYWYRQLPEEGLKFMVYLQKENIIDESGMPKERFSAEFPKEGPSILRIQQVVRGDSAAYFCASSYGKEQFFGPGTRLTVL.

This clone was recorded at least ten times. V usage is TRBV2 and J usage is TRBJ1-5, with no clear D. This CDR3 comprises 16 residues. The V end lost 4 bases, the J end lost 0 bases, and 13 bases lay between the germline ends. Germline V CDR1 and CDR2: SNHLY, FYNNEI. Here the CDR3 reads CASSGLLSTSNQPQHF. Here the CDR3 DNA reads TGTGCCAGCAGTGGTCTTCTTAGCACTAGCAATCAGCCCCAGCATTTT.

The CDR3 sequence: CASSKGGFSFSGNTIYF. In DNA, the CDR3 is TGTGCCAGCAGCAAAGGCGGCTTTTCTTTCTCTGGAAACACCATATATTTT. The V gene is TRBV21-1, the J gene TRBJ1-3. TRBV21-1 is tagged as a pseudogene. The CDR3 extends over 17 amino acids.

This clone was observed a few times. The CDR3 here is CASSSRTSGDQYF. The CDR3 coding sequence is TGTGCCAGCAGCTCAAGGACTAGCGGGGATCAGTATTTT. V usage is TRBV7-2 and J usage is TRBJ2-3; 12 nucleotides line up with TRBD2. This CDR3 is 13 amino acids long. CDR1 is SGHTA and CDR2 is FQGNSA in the germline V gene. V lost 4 bases to trimming and J lost 12 bases; unmatched junction nucleotides: 5.

V and J are TRBV18 and TRBJ2-2, with D possibly TRBD2 on 6 matching bases. This CDR3 has 14 amino acids. Germline-derived CDR1 and CDR2 are KGHSH and LQKENI. Trimming took 4 bases from V and 7 from J, leaving 13 bases between them. The CDR3 coding sequence is TGTGCCAGCTCACGACCCCTAGCGAACGGGGAGCTGTTTTTT. Its translation is CASSRPLANGELFF.

The CDR3 DNA reads as TGTGCCAGCAGCTCTCAGGGAATGAACACCGGGGAGCTGTTTTTT. Translation gives CASSSQGMNTGELFF. The J gene is TRBJ2-2, the V gene TRBV11-3; possibly TRBD1 for D (5 bases). The germline V and J ends were trimmed by 4 bases and 1 base, with 10 bases remaining between them. Germline CDR1 and CDR2: SGHNT and YENEEA. This CDR3 spans 15 amino acids.

This clone was counted a few times. The V gene is TRBV19, the J gene TRBJ2-7; TRBD1 might be the D (6 bases). The V end was cut by 2 bases, the J end by 1 base, with 18 bases between. The CDR3 runs 17 residues. Germline loops: CDR1 LNHDA, CDR2 SQIVND (reference sequence). In DNA form, the CDR3 reads TGTGCCAGTAGTATACAGGACAGACTTTACTTATCCTACGAGCAGTACTTC. As protein: CASSIQDRLYLSYEQYF.